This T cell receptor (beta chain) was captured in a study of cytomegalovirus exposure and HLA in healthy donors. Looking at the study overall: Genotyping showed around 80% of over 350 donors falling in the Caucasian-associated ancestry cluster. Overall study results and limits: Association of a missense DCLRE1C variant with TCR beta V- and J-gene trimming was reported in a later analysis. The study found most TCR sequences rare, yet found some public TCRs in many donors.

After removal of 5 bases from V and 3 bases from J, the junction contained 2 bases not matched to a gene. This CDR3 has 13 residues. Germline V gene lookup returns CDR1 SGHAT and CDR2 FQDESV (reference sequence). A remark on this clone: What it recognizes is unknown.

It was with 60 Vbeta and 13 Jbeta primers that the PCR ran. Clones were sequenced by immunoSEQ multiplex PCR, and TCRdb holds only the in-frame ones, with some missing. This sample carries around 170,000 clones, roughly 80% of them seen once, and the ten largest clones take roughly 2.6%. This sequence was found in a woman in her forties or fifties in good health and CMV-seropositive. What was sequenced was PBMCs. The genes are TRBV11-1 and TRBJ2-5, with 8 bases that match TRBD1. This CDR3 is CASSVDREETQYF. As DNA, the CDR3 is TGTGCCAGCAGCGTGGACAGGGAAGAGACCCAGTACTTC.